This TCR beta chain was retrieved from a study of blood T cell repertoires in COVID-19. Study background: PBMCs, B-cell-depleted T cells, or T cells were the source of the cDNA or gDNA that made up the material.

Under the authors' procedure: Nucleated cell counts were estimated from reference gene primer amplification. Using immunoSEQ multiplex PCR, the repertoire was profiled, and TCRdb retains in-frame clones only, with some absent. V, J and clone size were drawn from that table, and D and trimming were deduced from the DNA. The sample includes some 64,000 clones, roughly four fifths of them seen just once. Germline V lookup: CDR1 MNHNS, CDR2 SASEGT. The CDR3 extends over 14 amino acids. V was shortened by 2 bases and J by 4 bases, with 11 bases between the two germline ends. The sequenced sample consisted of peripheral blood. This chain connects TRBV6-1 to TRBJ1-2, with a tentative D call TRBD1 (5 bases). The clonotype was recovered from a human donor in a cohort sampled during active COVID-19. The CDR3, as DNA: TGTGCCAGCAGTGAAAATCTAGGGGTCTATGGCTACACCTTC. Translated, it gives CASSENLGVYGYTF.